This TCR beta chain was sequenced during a study of T-cell memory formation after mild COVID-19. The CDR3 covers 14 residues. Trimming removed 3 bases at V and 2 bases at J, with 9 bases between. The V gene's germline CDR1 is SGHAT and CDR2 FQNNGV. This clonotype was counted only a few times. TCRdb re-derived calls from the 5' RACE reads in MiXCR, one entry per CDR3 protein. The sample consists of roughly 130,000 distinct CDR3 sequences, about 17% of them appearing once. This sequence originates from an adult woman who had mild COVID-19 (a few samples of this study predate the infection). Cell type and time point are not known. The V gene is TRBV11-2, the J gene TRBJ2-3, with D tentatively TRBD2 (6 bases). The sequencing sample was made of PBMCs or a T cell subset sorted from them (not recorded which). The CDR3 is CASSFSGTTDTQYF. CDR3 DNA: TGTGCCAGCAGCTTTAGCGGAACCACAGATACGCAGTATTTT.